This T cell receptor (beta chain) was sequenced for a study of T cells in Graves' hyperthyroidism and ophthalmopathy. Study findings and constraints: The model made its ophthalmopathy prediction, and onset followed a median about 6.8 months later.

Subjects aged 18 to 65 presented with newly diagnosed hyperthyroidism of less than 2 months' duration. Uncontrolled infections, other autoimmune diseases, pregnancy or lactation led to exclusion of patients. Using more than 7.5 ml of fresh peripheral blood, PBMCs were prepared. TCR beta CDR3 region amplification was performed from RNA transcripts. First-round RT-PCR targeting the TCR CDR3 was performed with the HTBI primer set. TCRdb reprocessed the multiplex PCR reads with MiXCR, giving one entry per CDR3 protein. The data hold some 350,000 distinct CDR3 sequences, with roughly 25% observed a single time. This clonotype was detected only a few times. Antigen: not known. From germline, CDR1 is MDHEN and CDR2 SYDVKM. The CDR3 has 17 residues. With V trimmed by 4 bases and J by 6 bases, 13 bases remained unmatched.

Sequencing input: blood. V usage is TRBV28 and J usage is TRBJ2-1; TRBD2 aligns across 9 bases. The clonotype comes from a man aged 45-60 years with Graves' hyperthyroidism. CDR3 nucleotide sequence: TGTGCCAGCAGTTCGTTAGCGGGAGCTTCCTTGGGCAATGAGCAGTTCTTC. Translating gives CASSSLAGASLGNEQFF.